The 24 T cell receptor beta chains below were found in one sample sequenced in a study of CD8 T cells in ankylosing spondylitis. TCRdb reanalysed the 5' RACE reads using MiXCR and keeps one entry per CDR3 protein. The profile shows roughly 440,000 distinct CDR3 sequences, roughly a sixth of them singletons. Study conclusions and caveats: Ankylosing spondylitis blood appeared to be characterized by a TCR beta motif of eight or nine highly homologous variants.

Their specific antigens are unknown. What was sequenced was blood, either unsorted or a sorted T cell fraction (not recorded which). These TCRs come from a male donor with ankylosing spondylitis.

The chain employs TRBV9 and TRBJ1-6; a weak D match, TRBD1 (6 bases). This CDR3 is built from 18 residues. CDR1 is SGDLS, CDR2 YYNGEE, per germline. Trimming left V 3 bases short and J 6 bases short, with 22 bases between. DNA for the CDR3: TGTGCCAGCAGCGGACCGGAAGGGGGGCCGTCGGGTAATTCACCCCTCCACTTT. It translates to CASSGPEGGPSGNSPLHF.

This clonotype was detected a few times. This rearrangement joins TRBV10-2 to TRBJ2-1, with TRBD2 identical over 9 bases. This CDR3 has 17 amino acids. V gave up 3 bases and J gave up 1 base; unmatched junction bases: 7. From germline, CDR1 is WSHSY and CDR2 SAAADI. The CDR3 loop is CASSDVSGGLSYNEQFF. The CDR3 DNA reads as TGCGCCAGCAGTGACGTTAGCGGGGGCCTATCCTACAATGAGCAGTTCTTC.

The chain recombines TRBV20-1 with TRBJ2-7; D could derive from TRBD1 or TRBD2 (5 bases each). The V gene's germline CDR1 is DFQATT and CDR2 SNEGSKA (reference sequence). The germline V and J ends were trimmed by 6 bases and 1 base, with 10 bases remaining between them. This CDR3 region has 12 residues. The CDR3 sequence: CSAEGFSYEQYF. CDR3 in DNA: TGCAGTGCCGAGGGGTTTTCCTACGAGCAGTACTTC.

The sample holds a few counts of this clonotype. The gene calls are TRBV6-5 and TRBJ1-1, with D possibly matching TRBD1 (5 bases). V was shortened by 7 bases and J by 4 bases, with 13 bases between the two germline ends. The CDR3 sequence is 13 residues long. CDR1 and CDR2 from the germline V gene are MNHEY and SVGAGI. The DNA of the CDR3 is TGTGCCAGCACGTTGTTGGGGCTCACTGAAGCTTTCTTT. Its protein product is CASTLLGLTEAFF.

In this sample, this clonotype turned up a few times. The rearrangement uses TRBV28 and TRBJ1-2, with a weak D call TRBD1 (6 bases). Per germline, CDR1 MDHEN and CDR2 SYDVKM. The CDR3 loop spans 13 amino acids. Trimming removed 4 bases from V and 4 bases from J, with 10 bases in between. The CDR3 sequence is CASSYRTAYGYTF. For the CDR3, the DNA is TGTGCCAGCAGTTATCGGACAGCCTATGGCTACACCTTC.

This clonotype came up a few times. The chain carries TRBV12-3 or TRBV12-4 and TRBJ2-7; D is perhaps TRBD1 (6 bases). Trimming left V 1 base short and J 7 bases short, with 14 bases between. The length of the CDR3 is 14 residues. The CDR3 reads CASSLGTEGWEQYF. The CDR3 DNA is TGTGCCAGCAGTTTAGGGACAGAAGGGTGGGAGCAGTACTTC.

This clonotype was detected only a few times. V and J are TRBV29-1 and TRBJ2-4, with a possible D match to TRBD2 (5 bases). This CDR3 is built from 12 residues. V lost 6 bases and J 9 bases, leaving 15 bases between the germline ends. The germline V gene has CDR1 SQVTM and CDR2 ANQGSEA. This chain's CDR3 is CSVEQTTGIQYF. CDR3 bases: TGCAGCGTCGAGCAGACTACTGGCATTCAGTACTTC.

The CDR3, as DNA: TGTGCCAGCAGTGAAAGTCGGGACACCAAGCAGTACTTC. Translated: CASSESRDTKQYF. J is TRBJ2-7 and V is TRBV2, with a weak D call TRBD1 (6 bases). The CDR3 contains 13 residues. Germline V gives CDR1 SNHLY, CDR2 FYNNEI. Between the trimmed V and J ends, which lost 2 bases and 8 bases, there was a span of 13 bases.

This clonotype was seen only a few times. CDR3 DNA: TGTGCCAGCAGCTTATCAGGGACAGTCTACAATCAGCCCCAGCATTTT. Residues: CASSLSGTVYNQPQHF. J is TRBJ1-5 and V is TRBV7-9, with 7 nucleotides matching TRBD1. Unmatched junction bases numbered 7, after V lost 2 bases and J lost 3 bases. CDR1 is SEHNR and CDR2 is FQNEAQ in the germline V gene (reference sequence). There are 16 residues in the CDR3.

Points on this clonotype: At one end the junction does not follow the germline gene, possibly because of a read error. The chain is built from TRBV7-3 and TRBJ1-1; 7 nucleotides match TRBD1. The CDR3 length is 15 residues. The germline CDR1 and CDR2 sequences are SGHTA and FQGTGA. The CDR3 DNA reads TGTGCCAGCAGGTTAACCGGGACAGAGAACACTGAAGCTTTCTTT. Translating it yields CASRLTGTENTEAFF.

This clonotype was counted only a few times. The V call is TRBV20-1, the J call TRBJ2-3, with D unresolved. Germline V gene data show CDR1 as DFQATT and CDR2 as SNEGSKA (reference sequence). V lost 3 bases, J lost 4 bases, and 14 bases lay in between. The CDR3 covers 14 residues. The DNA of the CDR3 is TGCAGTGCTAGTCCCTCCATGGCGTCAGATACGCAGTATTTT. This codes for CSASPSMASDTQYF.

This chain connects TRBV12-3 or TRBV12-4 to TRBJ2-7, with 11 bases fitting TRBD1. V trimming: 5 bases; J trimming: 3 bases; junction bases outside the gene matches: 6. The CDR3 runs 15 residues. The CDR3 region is CASSISGQGVYEQYF. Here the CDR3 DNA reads TGTGCCAGCAGTATTTCGGGACAGGGGGTCTACGAGCAGTACTTC.

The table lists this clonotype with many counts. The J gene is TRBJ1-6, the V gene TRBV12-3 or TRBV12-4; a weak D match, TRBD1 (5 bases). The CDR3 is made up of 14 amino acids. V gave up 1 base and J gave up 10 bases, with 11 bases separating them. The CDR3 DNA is TGTGCCAGCAGTTTAGGCGTCAGGGAATCACCCCTCCACTTT. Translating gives CASSLGVRESPLHF.

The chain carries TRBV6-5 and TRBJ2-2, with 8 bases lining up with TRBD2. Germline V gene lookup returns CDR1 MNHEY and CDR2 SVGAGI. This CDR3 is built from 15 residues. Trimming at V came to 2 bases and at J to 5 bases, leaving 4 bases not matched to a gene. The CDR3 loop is CASSYHRGGTGELFF. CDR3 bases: TGTGCCAGCAGTTACCACCGGGGGGGAACCGGGGAGCTGTTTTTT.

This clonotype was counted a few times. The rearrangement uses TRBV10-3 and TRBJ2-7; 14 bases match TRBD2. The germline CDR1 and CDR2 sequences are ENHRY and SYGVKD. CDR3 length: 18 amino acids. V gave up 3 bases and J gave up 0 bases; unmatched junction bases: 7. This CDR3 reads CAISDRTSGRSSSYEQYF. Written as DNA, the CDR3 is TGTGCCATCAGTGATAGGACTAGCGGGAGGTCAAGCTCCTACGAGCAGTACTTC.

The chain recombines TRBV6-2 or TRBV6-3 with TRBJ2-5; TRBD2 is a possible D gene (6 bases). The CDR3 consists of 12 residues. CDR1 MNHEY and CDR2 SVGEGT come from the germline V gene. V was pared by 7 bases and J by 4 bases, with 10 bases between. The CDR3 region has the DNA TGTGCCAGCATGACTAGTTTAGAGACCCAGTACTTC. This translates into CASMTSLETQYF.

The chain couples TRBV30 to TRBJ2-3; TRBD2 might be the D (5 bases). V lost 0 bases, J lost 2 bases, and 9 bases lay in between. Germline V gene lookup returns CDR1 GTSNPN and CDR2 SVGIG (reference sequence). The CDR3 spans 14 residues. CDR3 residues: CAWSVPTTTDTQYF. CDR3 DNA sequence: TGTGCCTGGAGTGTACCGACTACCACAGATACGCAGTATTTT.

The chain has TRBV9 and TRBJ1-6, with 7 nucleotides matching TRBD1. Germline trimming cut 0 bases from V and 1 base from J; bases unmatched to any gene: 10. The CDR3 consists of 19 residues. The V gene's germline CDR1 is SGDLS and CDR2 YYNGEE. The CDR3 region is CASSVGGGGALSYNSPLHF. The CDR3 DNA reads TGTGCCAGCAGCGTAGGAGGAGGGGGCGCGTTGTCCTATAATTCACCCCTCCACTTT.

CDR3 bases: TGTGCCAGCAGTAAAATATTACAGGGGGCCAGTTCACCCCTCCACTTT. Translated: CASSKILQGASSPLHF. This chain connects TRBV6-1 to TRBJ1-6; 9 bases line up with TRBD1. The CDR3 consists of 16 residues. Trimming removed 5 bases from V and 9 bases from J; junction bases left unmatched: 11. Germline-derived CDR1 and CDR2 are MNHNS and SASEGT.

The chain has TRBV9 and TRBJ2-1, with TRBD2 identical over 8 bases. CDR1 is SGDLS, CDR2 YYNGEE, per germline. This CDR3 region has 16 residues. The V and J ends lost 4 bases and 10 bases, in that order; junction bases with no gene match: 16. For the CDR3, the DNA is TGTGCCAGCAGCACACTCCCGGGACTAGAAGGGCCCGAGCAGTTCTTC. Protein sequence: CASSTLPGLEGPEQFF.

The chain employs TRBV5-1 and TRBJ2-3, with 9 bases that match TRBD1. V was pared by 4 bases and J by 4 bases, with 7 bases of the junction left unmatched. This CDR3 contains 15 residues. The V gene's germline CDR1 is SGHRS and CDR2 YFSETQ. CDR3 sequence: CASSHNRGQSDTQYF. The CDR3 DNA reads TGCGCCAGCAGCCACAACAGGGGGCAATCAGATACGCAGTATTTT.

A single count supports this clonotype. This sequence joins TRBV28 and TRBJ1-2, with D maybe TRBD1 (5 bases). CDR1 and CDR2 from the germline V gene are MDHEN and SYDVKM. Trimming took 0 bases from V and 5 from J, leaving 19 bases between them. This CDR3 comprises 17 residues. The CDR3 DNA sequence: TGTGCCAGCAGTTTATGGTCCGGGACCTGGAATGATTATGGCTACACCTTC. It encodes CASSLWSGTWNDYGYTF.

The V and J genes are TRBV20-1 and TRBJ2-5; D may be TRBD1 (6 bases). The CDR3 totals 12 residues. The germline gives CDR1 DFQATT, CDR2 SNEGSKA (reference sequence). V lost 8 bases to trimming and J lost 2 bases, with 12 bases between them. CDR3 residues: CSPQGWQETQYF. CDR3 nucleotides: TGCAGTCCTCAGGGGTGGCAAGAGACCCAGTACTTC.

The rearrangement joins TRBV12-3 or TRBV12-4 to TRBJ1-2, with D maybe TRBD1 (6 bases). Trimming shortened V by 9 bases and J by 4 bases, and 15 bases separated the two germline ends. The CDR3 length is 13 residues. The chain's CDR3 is CASKPGATYGYTF. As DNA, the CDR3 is TGTGCCAGTAAACCAGGGGCGACCTATGGCTACACCTTC.